This TCR beta chain was captured by sequencing in a study of shared clonotypes between healthy human individuals. The study's findings and limits: The study generally estimated greater richness for naive than memory subsets.

Deep-level settings were used for running the assay. The protocol was immunoSEQ multiplex PCR, while the TCRdb copy is restricted to in-frame clones and leaves out a portion. In the table there are more than 2 million clones, 95% of which are singletons. In regard to this clone: What it binds is unknown.

The specimen was naive CD4+ T cells sorted from blood. Described subset: CD45RA+ positively selected. The TCR sequence derives from a man younger than 35 in good health.

This CDR3 reads CASSMAGYQETQYF. The DNA of the CDR3 is TGTGCCAGTAGTATGGCGGGGTACCAAGAGACCCAGTACTTC. The chain joins TRBV19 to TRBJ2-5; tentatively, D is TRBD2 (6 bases). Trimming left V 3 bases short and J 0 bases short, with 8 bases between. This CDR3 contains 14 residues. Germline V CDR1 and CDR2: LNHDA, SQIVND (reference sequence).